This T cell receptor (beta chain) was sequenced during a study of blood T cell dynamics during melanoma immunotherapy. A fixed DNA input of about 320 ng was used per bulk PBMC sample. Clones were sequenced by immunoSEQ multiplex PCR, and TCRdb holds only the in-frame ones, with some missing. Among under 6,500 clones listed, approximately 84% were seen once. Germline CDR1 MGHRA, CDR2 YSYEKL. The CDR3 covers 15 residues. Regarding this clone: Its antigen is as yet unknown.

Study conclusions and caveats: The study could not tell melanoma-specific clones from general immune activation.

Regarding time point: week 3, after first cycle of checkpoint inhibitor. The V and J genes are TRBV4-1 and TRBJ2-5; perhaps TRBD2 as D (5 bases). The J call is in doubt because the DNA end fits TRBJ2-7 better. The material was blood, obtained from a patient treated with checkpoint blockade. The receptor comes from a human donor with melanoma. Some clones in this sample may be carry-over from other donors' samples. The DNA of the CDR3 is TGCGCCAGCGGGCCCGAGGGCGTATCGACCTACGAGCAGTACTTC. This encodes CASGPEGVSTYEQYF.